Shown below are 11 T cell receptor beta chains from a single sample sequenced in a study of shared clonotypes between healthy human individuals. Data came from immunoSEQ multiplex PCR; TCRdb stores just in-frame clones and leaves some out. The sample shows some 1 million clones, approximately 70% of them seen only once. Sequenced input: memory CD4+ T cells sorted from blood. Stated subset: CD45RA-negative fraction. The receptors stem from a man between 18 and 29 years old in good health.

The J gene is TRBJ2-7, the V gene TRBV29-1, with a tentative D call TRBD2 (5 bases). The CDR3 is 12 residues long. Looked up from germline, CDR1 is SQVTM and CDR2 is ANQGSEA. V shed 0 bases and J shed 4 bases, with 7 bases lying between them. DNA of the CDR3: TGCAGCGTTGAAGAGGGGAGTTACGAGCAGTACTTC. Its translation: CSVEEGSYEQYF.

This clone was observed at least ten times. This chain connects TRBV5-6 to TRBJ2-7, with D tentatively TRBD1 (6 bases). Looked up from germline, CDR1 is SGHDT and CDR2 is YYEEEE. V was clipped by 3 bases and J by 2 bases, with 15 bases between them. The CDR3 is 15 amino acids. The CDR3 bases are TGTGCCAGCAGCTCGACCGGACAGACAGCCTACGAGCAGTACTTC. Amino acids: CASSSTGQTAYEQYF. The entire variable domain, with the rest obtained from reference TRBV5-6 and TRBJ2-7, is as follows: DAGVTQSPTHLIKTRGQQVTLRCSPKSGHDTVSWYQQALGQGPQFIFQYYEEEERQRGNFPDRFSGHQFPNYSSELNVNALLLGDSALYLCASSSTGQTAYEQYFGPGTRLTVT.

This clone was counted between two and nine times. This chain links TRBV27 with TRBJ1-1, with D perhaps matching TRBD1 (6 bases). This CDR3 has 13 amino acids. Germline-derived CDR1 and CDR2 are MNHEY and SMNVEV (reference sequence). V dropped 7 bases and J dropped 1 base, with 10 bases sitting between them. This CDR3 is CASTGGANTEAFF. As DNA, the CDR3 is TGTGCCAGCACCGGGGGGGCGAACACTGAAGCTTTCTTT.

The chain combines TRBV12-5 with TRBJ2-4; D ambiguous. Trimming pared 6 bases from V and 0 bases from J, leaving 15 bases between. There are 16 residues in the CDR3. Germline assignment: CDR1 LGHNT and CDR2 FRNRAP. CDR3 DNA: TGTGCTAGTGGCCCCTTAGAAAACATAGCCAAAAACATTCAGTACTTC. It is translated as CASGPLENIAKNIQYF.

V gene TRBV7-3 combines with J gene TRBJ2-1; D may correspond to TRBD1 or TRBD2 (5 bases each). The germline V and J ends were trimmed by 1 base and 2 bases, with 6 bases remaining between them. This CDR3 contains 14 residues. CDR1 and CDR2 from the germline V gene are SGHTA and FQGTGA. CDR3 region: CASSLRGTYNEQFF. CDR3 coding DNA: TGTGCCAGCAGCTTAAGGGGGACCTACAATGAGCAGTTCTTC.

V is TRBV5-4 and J is TRBJ2-5; 10 positions agree with TRBD1. Germline V gives CDR1 SGHNT, CDR2 YYREEE (reference sequence). This CDR3 has 14 amino acids. V shed 7 bases and J 6 bases; nucleotides not matched to a gene: 9. The CDR3 reads CASGAGQGTKTQYF. The CDR3 DNA reads as TGTGCCAGCGGCGCGGGACAGGGGACGAAGACCCAGTACTTC.

V and J are TRBV2 and TRBJ2-7; perhaps TRBD1 as D (5 bases). The germline V and J ends were trimmed by 4 bases and 0 bases, with 10 bases remaining between them. This CDR3 comprises 14 residues. Germline V gives CDR1 SNHLY, CDR2 FYNNEI. This CDR3 reads CASSVDSLSYEQYF. In DNA form, the CDR3 reads TGTGCCAGCAGTGTTGACAGCCTCTCCTACGAGCAGTACTTC.

This clone has just a few counts. The chain recombines TRBV5-6 with TRBJ2-5, with TRBD1 identical over 8 bases. V dropped 4 bases and J dropped 5; count of bases not matched to a gene: 10. The CDR3 covers 15 residues. CDR1 SGHDT and CDR2 YYEEEE come from the germline V gene. The chain's CDR3 is CASSIGQGWGETQYF. The CDR3 DNA reads as TGTGCCAGCAGCATCGGACAGGGATGGGGGGAGACCCAGTACTTC.

This chain uses TRBV30 with TRBJ2-7; no firm D call. Trimming removed 2 bases from V and 12 bases from J, with 17 bases in between. Germline CDR1 is GTSNPN and CDR2 is SVGIG (reference sequence). This CDR3 spans 12 amino acids. The CDR3 coding sequence is TGTGCCTGGAGTTTAACAGCCTCGTTTCCGTACTTC. Translating gives CAWSLTASFPYF. The whole variable domain, remainder taken from reference TRBV30 and TRBJ2-7, is SQTIHQWPATLVQPVGSPLSLECTVEGTSNPNLYWYRQAAGRGLQLLFYSVGIGQISSEVPQNLSASRPQDRQFILSSKKLLLSDSGFYLCAWSLTASFPYFGPGTRLTVT.

V is TRBV4-1 and J is TRBJ1-2; TRBD1 aligns across 9 bases. Germline V gene lookup returns CDR1 MGHRA and CDR2 YSYEKL. This CDR3 comprises 17 residues. Trimming took 1 base from V and 8 from J; bases not matched to a gene: 14. In DNA, the CDR3 is TGCGCCAGCAGCCAAGGCCGAGCGGGACAGGGACCGGGGGGCTACACCTTC. Its protein product is CASSQGRAGQGPGGYTF.

V and J are TRBV12-5 and TRBJ2-1; TRBD1 agrees at 8 bases. Germline V gives CDR1 LGHNT, CDR2 FRNRAP. Unmatched junction bases numbered 6, after V lost 5 bases and J lost 3 bases. The length of the CDR3 is 15 residues. Written as DNA, the CDR3 is TGTGCTAGTGGTACGCGGACAGGGATCTACAATGAGCAGTTCTTC. It encodes CASGTRTGIYNEQFF.